This T cell receptor (beta chain) came from a study of vaccination and CD4 T cells after COVID-19. Sample treatment: approximately 11-day PBMC culture with coronavirus spike peptide pools or control peptides (ViraFEST assay). CD4+ T cells of the unexposed donor were collected before the COVID-19 pandemic (2011-2018). Per germline, CDR1 ENHRY and CDR2 SYGVKD. The length of the CDR3 is 13 residues. V was shortened by 2 bases and J by 4 bases, with 8 bases between the two germline ends. Sequence data for DNA of cultured CD4+ T cells were generated by the Oncomine TCR Beta short-read assay. From the PCR reads, TCRdb called clonotypes with MiXCR, one entry per CDR3 protein. In the table there are approximately 5,000 distinct CDR3 sequences, 28% of which are singletons. There are a few counts of this clonotype. Its specificity is unknown.

Material: CD4+ T cells from blood, cultured in vitro. The sequence was collected from a human donor in good health. This chain links TRBV10-3 with TRBJ1-2, with D perhaps TRBD1 (5 bases). The CDR3 DNA is TGTGCCATCAGTGAGGGGACGGCCTATGGCTACACCTTC. The encoded protein is CAISEGTAYGYTF.